Below, 29 T cell receptor beta chains from the same sample are listed, as sequenced in a study of shared clonotypes between healthy human individuals. This table comes from immunoSEQ multiplex PCR, and its TCRdb copy is limited to in-frame clones, with some not included. The table has millions of clones, approximately 92% seen once; the top ten hold about 0.13%. Material for sequencing was naive CD4+ T cells sorted from blood. Noted subset: CD45RA+ positively selected. The receptors stem from a man between 18 and 29 years old in good health.

This rearrangement joins TRBV7-2 to TRBJ2-1, with 9 bases lining up with TRBD2. The germline V gene has CDR1 SGHTA and CDR2 FQGNSA. V lost 4 bases, J lost 5 bases, and 3 bases stayed unmatched. This CDR3 region has 14 residues. The CDR3 nucleotides are TGTGCCAGCAGCTCAAGACTAGCGGACAATGAGCAGTTCTTC. This encodes CASSSRLADNEQFF.

The chain has TRBV6-6 and TRBJ1-3; D is unclear. The germline V gene has CDR1 MNHNY and CDR2 SVGAGI (reference sequence). This CDR3 is 13 amino acids long. Trimming cost V 6 bases and J 4 bases, with 10 bases left between them. The CDR3 coding sequence is TGTGCCAGCAGAAGGGCAGGAGGAAACACCATATATTTT. It codes for CASRRAGGNTIYF.

The table lists this clone with a few counts. The V gene is TRBV5-4, the J gene TRBJ1-1; no clear D. V was clipped by 1 base and J by 0 bases, with 10 bases between them. The germline CDR1 and CDR2 sequences are SGHNT and YYREEE (reference sequence). CDR3 length equals 15 residues. CDR3 nucleotides: TGTGCCAGCAGCTTGAACAGTCAACTGAACACTGAAGCTTTCTTT. It encodes CASSLNSQLNTEAFF.

The chain has TRBV5-1 and TRBJ1-2, with D possibly TRBD1 on 6 matching bases. The CDR3 runs 13 residues. CDR1 is SGHRS, CDR2 YFSETQ, per germline. The V and J ends lost 4 bases and 10 bases respectively, with 17 bases between them. CDR3 in DNA: TGCGCCAGCAGCCTGCGACAGGACTTGGACTACACCTTC. The encoded protein is CASSLRQDLDYTF.

V is TRBV11-3 and J is TRBJ2-2; 10 bases match TRBD1. Germline V gives CDR1 SGHNT, CDR2 YENEEA. The length of the CDR3 is 15 residues. Losses at the gene ends were 2 bases for V and 6 bases for J; bases not matched to a gene: 3. Here the CDR3 DNA reads TGTGCCAGCAGCTTAACCGGGACAGGGGCCGGGGAGCTGTTTTTT. The encoded protein is CASSLTGTGAGELFF.

For the CDR3, the DNA is TGTGCCAGCAGTAACCGGGACCGACATTCGAGCTACACCTTC. It encodes CASSNRDRHSSYTF. The chain employs TRBV27 and TRBJ1-2; maybe TRBD1 (5 bases). From germline, CDR1 is MNHEY and CDR2 SMNVEV (reference sequence). V gave up 5 bases and J gave up 9 bases, with 19 bases separating them. The CDR3 runs 14 residues.

As for this clone: Other DNA sequences in the same sample also yield this CDR3. The chain couples TRBV27 to TRBJ1-1, with D tentatively TRBD1 (5 bases). CDR3 length equals 15 residues. The germline CDR1 and CDR2 sequences are MNHEY and SMNVEV (reference sequence). V shed 2 bases and J shed 3 bases, with 13 bases lying between them. DNA for the CDR3: TGTGCCAGCAGTTTAGGGACGGGGGGATACACTGAAGCTTTCTTT. Amino acids: CASSLGTGGYTEAFF.

The genes are TRBV5-1 and TRBJ1-5; 8 nucleotides agree with TRBD1. J was trimmed by 6 bases and V by 7 bases; bases with no gene match: 9. Germline assignment: CDR1 SGHRS and CDR2 YFSETQ. The CDR3 extends over 14 amino acids. The DNA of the CDR3 is TGCGCCAGCGCGCCGACAGGGGCGGGTCAGCCCCAGCATTTT. Translation gives CASAPTGAGQPQHF.

The DNA for the CDR3 is TGCGCCAGCAGCGCGGAGGGGACCGCCTTGGGACTTTCACCCCTCCACTTT. Encoded protein: CASSAEGTALGLSPLHF. The chain joins TRBV5-1 to TRBJ1-6, with TRBD1 as a possible D gene (5 bases). Germline V gene sequence: CDR1 SGHRS, CDR2 YFSETQ. Between the trimmed V and J ends, which lost 4 bases and 9 bases, there was a span of 23 bases. This CDR3 region has 17 residues.

The rearrangement links TRBV5-1 to TRBJ2-1, with TRBD2 as a possible D gene (5 bases). The V end was cut by 1 base, the J end by 8 bases, with 7 bases between. This CDR3 is 12 amino acids long. Per germline, CDR1 SGHRS and CDR2 YFSETQ. The CDR3 spells CASSLSEDEQFF. CDR3 DNA sequence: TGCGCCAGCAGCTTGTCGGAGGATGAGCAGTTCTTC.

With respect to this clone: The identical CDR3 is also encoded by other nucleotide sequences in the sample. The chain is built from TRBV4-1 and TRBJ1-2, with D tentatively TRBD1 (6 bases). The germline CDR1 and CDR2 sequences are MGHRA and YSYEKL. The CDR3 contains 13 residues. Between the trimmed V and J ends, which lost 1 base and 3 bases, there was a span of 6 bases. The CDR3 reads CASSQGTDYGYTF. The CDR3 coding sequence is TGCGCCAGCAGCCAAGGGACAGACTATGGCTACACCTTC.

Only a few counts were recorded for this clone. The chain uses TRBV19 and TRBJ2-2; D is undetermined. The CDR3 has 13 residues. V lost 11 bases to trimming and J lost 1 base, with 11 bases between them. Germline CDR1 reads LNHDA; CDR2 reads SQIVND (reference sequence). The CDR3 DNA reads as TGTGCCGGCGCAACGGTGAACACCGGGGAGCTGTTTTTT. It is translated as CAGATVNTGELFF.

The chain uses TRBV11-2 and TRBJ2-1; 9 bases fit TRBD2. Germline CDR1 SGHAT, CDR2 FQNNGV. The CDR3 has 16 residues. V dropped 5 bases and J dropped 7; count of bases not matched to a gene: 12. The CDR3 bases are TGTGCCAGCAGCCCGCTGGGTAGCGGGAGAAGAAATGAGCAGTTCTTC. It is translated as CASSPLGSGRRNEQFF.

J is TRBJ2-3 and V is TRBV2; D ambiguous. V dropped 5 bases and J dropped 1 base, with 13 bases sitting between them. This CDR3 spans 15 amino acids. Per germline, CDR1 SNHLY and CDR2 FYNNEI. CDR3 region: CASSLDGSRTDTQYF. The DNA for the CDR3 is TGTGCCAGCAGTTTGGACGGATCCCGCACAGATACGCAGTATTTT.

The sample holds a few counts of this clone. The chain recombines TRBV21-1 with TRBJ2-5. TRBV21-1 is marked as a pseudogene. CDR3 length equals 16 residues. The DNA of the CDR3 is TGTGCCAGCAGCAAAGGAGGGGACGGAGGAAAAGAGACCCAGTACTTC. As protein: CASSKGGDGGKETQYF.

In this sample, this clone turned up a few times. The chain employs TRBV10-3 and TRBJ1-1; D call uncertain. Trimming took off 1 base at V and 5 bases at J, with 5 bases between the two ends. The CDR3 has 12 residues. Germline V gene data show CDR1 as ENHRY and CDR2 as SYGVKD. CDR3 in DNA: TGTGCCATCAGTGAGTGGAAAACTGAAGCTTTCTTT. This codes for CAISEWKTEAFF.

This clone was seen only once. This chain joins TRBV6-6 and TRBJ2-7, with D perhaps assigned TRBD1 or TRBD2 (5 bases each). V lost 0 bases to trimming and J lost 3 bases, with 12 bases between them. The CDR3 has 15 residues. Per the germline V gene, CDR1 is MNHNY and CDR2 is SVGAGI (reference sequence). CDR3 region: CASSYSNPGSYEQYF. In DNA form, the CDR3 reads TGTGCCAGCAGTTACTCGAACCCAGGGAGCTACGAGCAGTACTTC.

Regarding this clone: This sample also contains other DNA sequences that code for the same CDR3. The gene calls are TRBV5-1 and TRBJ2-3; D may be TRBD2 (6 bases). Germline CDR1 is SGHRS and CDR2 is YFSETQ. This CDR3 contains 16 residues. V was clipped by 0 bases and J by 1 base, with 12 bases between them. The DNA for the CDR3 is TGCGCCAGCAGCTTGGGGACTTCGGGAGGCACAGATACGCAGTATTTT. Residues: CASSLGTSGGTDTQYF.

The genes are TRBV30 and TRBJ2-2; D could derive from TRBD1 or TRBD2 (5 bases each). Germline V lookup: CDR1 GTSNPN, CDR2 SVGIG (reference sequence). The V end was cut by 5 bases, the J end by 6 bases, with 16 bases between. This CDR3 spans 14 amino acids. CDR3 loop: CAWVTGPFPGELFF. For the CDR3, the DNA is TGTGCCTGGGTCACGGGACCATTCCCCGGGGAGCTGTTTTTT. Using reference TRBV30 and TRBJ2-2 for the parts outside the CDR3, the full variable domain is SQTIHQWPATLVQPVGSPLSLECTVEGTSNPNLYWYRQAAGRGLQLLFYSVGIGQISSEVPQNLSASRPQDRQFILSSKKLLLSDSGFYLCAWVTGPFPGELFFGEGSRLTVL.

The chain uses TRBV9 and TRBJ2-3; D possibly uses TRBD1 or TRBD2 (6 bases each). There are 16 residues in the CDR3. Trimming pared 0 bases from V and 1 base from J, leaving 12 bases between. Germline lookup yields CDR1 SGDLS and CDR2 YYNGEE. This CDR3 is CASSVDKGGGTDTQYF. The DNA of the CDR3 is TGTGCCAGCAGCGTAGATAAGGGGGGTGGCACAGATACGCAGTATTTT.

This clone was seen once. This rearrangement joins TRBV5-1 to TRBJ2-1; D may be TRBD2 (5 bases). This CDR3 comprises 14 residues. V lost 4 bases, J lost 8 bases, and 16 bases lay in between. The germline V gene has CDR1 SGHRS and CDR2 YFSETQ. The chain's CDR3 is CASSLSGASDEQFF. CDR3 nucleotide sequence: TGCGCCAGCAGCCTAAGCGGAGCGTCGGATGAGCAGTTCTTC.

In its sample, this clone was seen once. The V and J genes are TRBV6-5 and TRBJ2-5; the match to TRBD2 covers 7 bases. Unmatched junction bases numbered 2, after V lost 5 bases and J lost 2 bases. Germline lookup yields CDR1 MNHEY and CDR2 SVGAGI. The CDR3 runs to 13 residues. CDR3 residues: CASSRTRQETQYF. For the CDR3, the DNA is TGTGCCAGCAGTAGGACTAGACAAGAGACCCAGTACTTC.

The table lists this clone with a count of one. The genes are TRBV6-6 and TRBJ2-5; D not certain. The CDR3 is 12 residues long. Trimming removed 2 bases at V and 3 bases at J, with 4 bases between. Germline V gene lookup returns CDR1 MNHNY and CDR2 SVGAGI (reference sequence). The DNA of the CDR3 is TGTGCCAGCAGTTACACAAAAGAGACCCAGTACTTC. This codes for CASSYTKETQYF.

The CDR3 reads CASSLAEYGFYEQYF. The CDR3 DNA reads TGTGCCAGCAGCTTAGCGGAATACGGGTTCTACGAGCAGTACTTC. The chain carries TRBV11-1 and TRBJ2-7; no firm D call. The ends were cut back, 0 bases at V and 3 bases at J, with 12 bases in the middle. This CDR3 region has 15 residues. Germline V gene sequence: CDR1 SGHAT, CDR2 FQDESV (reference sequence).

This chain connects TRBV19 to TRBJ2-5, with TRBD1 matching over 9 bases. With V trimmed by 7 bases and J by 1 base, 7 bases remained unmatched. The CDR3 length is 15 residues. The germline CDR1 and CDR2 sequences are LNHDA and SQIVND (reference sequence). The CDR3 here is CASTSGTGLQETQYF. The DNA for the CDR3 is TGTGCCAGTACCTCCGGGACAGGGCTCCAAGAGACCCAGTACTTC.

The chain has TRBV28 and TRBJ2-5, with D tentatively TRBD2 (6 bases). The CDR3 is 13 amino acids. Per the germline V gene, CDR1 is MDHEN and CDR2 is SYDVKM. The germline V and J ends were trimmed by 7 bases and 7 bases, with 16 bases remaining between them. The CDR3 reads CASIGGPLRTQYF. In nucleotides, the CDR3 is TGTGCCAGCATTGGAGGGCCTCTACGGACCCAGTACTTC.

J is TRBJ2-7 and V is TRBV7-8, with D tentatively TRBD1 (5 bases). CDR3 size: 14 residues. V dropped 5 bases and J dropped 5 bases, with 16 bases sitting between them. The V gene's germline CDR1 is SGHVS and CDR2 FQNEAQ. The CDR3 here is CASSPRQGPHEQYF. CDR3 nucleotide sequence: TGTGCCAGCAGCCCGAGGCAGGGCCCCCACGAGCAGTACTTC. The whole variable domain, filled in from reference TRBV7-8 and TRBJ2-7, reads GAGVSQSPRYKVAKRGQDVALRCDPISGHVSLFWYQQALGQGPEFLTYFQNEAQLDKSGLPSDRFFAERPEGSVSTLKIQRTQQEDSAVYLCASSPRQGPHEQYFGPGTRLTVT.

For the CDR3, the DNA is TGTGCCAGCAGCGTGGGAGCCTACGAGCAGTACTTC. This gives the protein CASSVGAYEQYF. The V gene is TRBV6-6, the J gene TRBJ2-7, with D possibly being TRBD2 (5 bases). The CDR3 totals 12 residues. The ends were cut back, 6 bases at V and 2 bases at J, with 8 bases in the middle. Germline V gene data show CDR1 as MNHNY and CDR2 as SVGAGI (reference sequence).

This chain uses TRBV10-3 with TRBJ2-2, with 8 bases fitting TRBD1. With 2 bases clipped from V and 7 bases from J, the junction kept 9 bases outside the gene matches. The CDR3 runs to 16 residues. Germline V gene sequence: CDR1 ENHRY, CDR2 SYGVKD. The CDR3 reads CAISEGQGPAGGELFF. CDR3 sequence (DNA): TGTGCCATCAGTGAGGGACAGGGCCCTGCGGGCGGGGAGCTGTTTTTT.